The 18 T cell receptor beta chains listed next were all sequenced from one sample in a study of human T cells and chemical hapten exposure. Time point described: patch test 3, about 24 weeks after DPC sensitization. The treatment here: therapeutic diphenylcyclopropenone sensitization with weekly scalp DPC. One entry per CDR3 protein, called by TCRdb with MiXCR from the RACE reads. The sample yields tens of thousands of distinct CDR3 sequences, roughly a tenth seen once. Sequenced material: whole blood, taken in connection with sensitization to the hapten diphenylcyclopropenone (DPC). The receptors come from a woman under 40 with alopecia areata. Some clones in this sample may be carry-over from other donors' samples.

This clonotype was observed many times. The chain carries TRBV7-6 and TRBJ1-5, with TRBD1 identical over 7 bases. The germline CDR1 and CDR2 sequences are SGHVS and FNYEAQ. With 5 bases clipped from V and 0 bases from J, the junction kept 7 bases outside the gene matches. The CDR3 is 16 residues long. The CDR3 here is CASSPGTASSNQPQHF. CDR3 nucleotide sequence: TGTGCCAGCAGCCCCGGGACAGCGAGTAGCAATCAGCCCCAGCATTTT.

The rearrangement links TRBV4-2 to TRBJ1-4, with D unresolved. CDR3 length: 16 residues. Between the trimmed V and J ends, which lost 1 base and 0 bases, there was a span of 9 bases. The germline V gene encodes CDR1 LGHNA and CDR2 YNFKEQ. Here the CDR3 DNA reads TGTGCCAGCAGCCAAGCCACAGATGCAACTAATGAAAAACTGTTTTTT. Its protein is CASSQATDATNEKLFF.

CDR3 loop: CASSPTGTTDTQYF. The CDR3 nucleotides are TGTGCCAGCAGCCCCACGGGAACCACAGATACGCAGTATTTT. The genes are TRBV11-2 and TRBJ2-3; maybe TRBD2 (5 bases). This CDR3 comprises 14 residues. Germline V gene lookup returns CDR1 SGHAT and CDR2 FQNNGV. Trimming pared 5 bases from V and 2 bases from J, leaving 11 bases between.

The chain has TRBV5-1 and TRBJ2-3, with 10 nucleotides matching TRBD1. The CDR3 has 14 amino acids. The ends lost 4 bases at V and 3 bases at J; junction bases unmatched: 2. The germline gives CDR1 SGHRS, CDR2 YFSETQ. The CDR3 reads CASSADRGTDTQYF. The CDR3 DNA sequence: TGCGCCAGCAGCGCGGACAGGGGGACAGATACGCAGTATTTT.

In the case of this clonotype: At one end, the junction sequence differs from germline, possibly due to a read error. The gene calls are TRBV10-3 and TRBJ1-2; D is possibly TRBD1 (6 bases). Looked up from germline, CDR1 is ENHRY and CDR2 is SYGVKD. The CDR3 has 15 residues. For the CDR3, the DNA is TGTGCCATCAGCCCTACAGGGTCGGCTAACTATGGCCACACCTTC. This gives the protein CAISPTGSANYGHTF.

This clonotype showed up just a few times. The chain recombines TRBV28 with TRBJ2-3; the D gene is possibly TRBD1 (6 bases). The CDR3 is 16 amino acids. V was cut by 1 base and J by 1 base, with 12 bases left in between. Germline CDR1 is MDHEN and CDR2 is SYDVKM. The CDR3 is CASSLSGQSRTDTQYF. The CDR3 DNA follows: TGTGCCAGCAGTTTATCAGGACAGTCCCGCACAGATACGCAGTATTTT.

There are a few counts of this clonotype. This chain uses TRBV5-1 with TRBJ1-4; D is possibly TRBD1 (6 bases). The CDR3 contains 15 residues. Trimming stripped 2 bases from V and 8 bases from J, with 16 bases between. Germline values: CDR1 SGHRS, CDR2 YFSETQ. The CDR3 nucleotides read TGCGCCAGCAGCTTACAGGGAGTAACTTGGGAAAAACTGTTTTTT. Translated: CASSLQGVTWEKLFF.

This clonotype was seen many times. The J gene is TRBJ2-5, the V gene TRBV4-1; D call uncertain. Trimming took 1 base from V and 1 from J, leaving 10 bases between them. The germline V gene has CDR1 MGHRA and CDR2 YSYEKL. The CDR3 is 15 residues long. The CDR3 region has the DNA TGCGCCAGCAGCCAAGCCCTCACTATCCAAGAGACCCAGTACTTC. Translating gives CASSQALTIQETQYF.

Concerning this clonotype itself: A much larger clone lies one base from this, so it may be a read error. The chain is built from TRBV6-2 or TRBV6-3 and TRBJ2-6; D perhaps matches TRBD1 (8 bases). This CDR3 spans 17 amino acids. Looked up from germline, CDR1 is MNHEY and CDR2 is SVGEGT. Trimming removed 2 bases from V and 2 bases from J, with 13 bases in between. The CDR3 region has the DNA TGTGCCAGCAGTTACCACAGGGGGAGGGCTGGGGCCAACGTCCTGACTTTC. It yields the protein CASSYHRGRAGANVLTF.

This clonotype was found many times. The rearrangement joins TRBV6-1 to TRBJ1-1, with D possibly matching TRBD1 (6 bases). The CDR3 extends over 15 amino acids. The V end lost 6 bases, the J end lost 6 bases, and 20 bases lay between the germline ends. From germline, CDR1 is MNHNS and CDR2 SASEGT. CDR3 loop: CASRLLTGRWPEAFF. The CDR3 coding sequence is TGTGCCAGCAGACTCCTTACAGGGAGATGGCCTGAAGCTTTCTTT.

This clonotype appeared many times. J is TRBJ2-7 and V is TRBV25-1; 10 bases match TRBD1. The germline V gene has CDR1 MGHDK and CDR2 SYGVNS. The CDR3 has 13 residues. The J segment lost 5 bases and the V segment lost 8 bases, leaving 6 bases of the junction unmatched. CDR3 DNA sequence: TGTGCCAGCGGGAGACAGGGGGCCAACGAGCAGTACTTC. Protein product: CASGRQGANEQYF.

The table lists this clonotype with many counts. The genes are TRBV6-2 or TRBV6-3 and TRBJ1-3; D may be TRBD1 (6 bases). CDR3 length: 14 residues. V was pared by 6 bases and J by 1 base, with 10 bases between. The germline gives CDR1 MNHEY, CDR2 SVGEGT. The CDR3 sequence is CASRPQGSGNTIYF. The CDR3 coding sequence is TGTGCCAGCAGACCACAGGGATCTGGAAACACCATATATTTT.

This clonotype was seen repeatedly, ten times or more. The chain links TRBV28 to TRBJ2-7; TRBD2 is a possible D gene (6 bases). CDR1 is MDHEN and CDR2 is SYDVKM in the germline V gene. The V end was cut by 3 bases, the J end by 1 base, with 19 bases between. The CDR3 runs to 17 residues. For the CDR3, the DNA is TGTGCCAGCAGTTTCAGGTTCCGGGGGACGCCTTCCTACGAGCAGTACTTC. It specifies CASSFRFRGTPSYEQYF.

The sample holds a few counts of this clonotype. This chain's CDR3 is CASSSSGHLGDNEQFF. The CDR3 bases are TGTGCCAGCAGCTCCTCGGGCCACCTAGGGGACAATGAGCAGTTCTTC. The chain joins TRBV11-1 to TRBJ2-1; tentative D call: TRBD1 (5 bases). V lost 4 bases to trimming and J lost 5 bases, with 18 bases between them. The CDR3 runs to 16 residues. CDR1 and CDR2 from the germline V gene are SGHAT and FQDESV (reference sequence).

This clonotype has more than one count but fewer than ten. This chain connects TRBV5-1 to TRBJ1-2; TRBD1 might be the D (5 bases). There are 13 residues in the CDR3. CDR1 and CDR2 (germline): SGHRS, YFSETQ. The V gene lost 7 bases and the J gene lost 2 bases, with 12 bases spanning the gap. CDR3 amino acids: CASARDGNYGYTF. In DNA, the CDR3 is TGCGCCAGCGCGAGGGACGGAAACTATGGCTACACCTTC.

This clonotype was found a few times. This chain links TRBV4-1 with TRBJ2-1; 7 bases fit TRBD2. The V gene end was trimmed by 4 bases and the J gene end by 8 bases; junction bases not matched to a gene: 14. Germline V gene sequence: CDR1 MGHRA, CDR2 YSYEKL. The CDR3 consists of 16 residues. CDR3 DNA sequence: TGCGCCAGCAGCCTTCGACTAGCAAATCCTTCTGATGAGCAGTTCTTC. Translation: CASSLRLANPSDEQFF.

The CDR3 sequence is CASRKQAENEQFF. The DNA of the CDR3 is TGTGCCAGCAGGAAACAGGCGGAGAATGAGCAGTTCTTC. The chain joins TRBV6-5 to TRBJ2-1; the D gene is possibly TRBD1 (5 bases). Trimming stripped 6 bases from V and 7 bases from J, with 13 bases between. CDR1 is MNHEY, CDR2 SVGAGI, per germline. The CDR3 contains 13 residues.

This clonotype was observed once. The chain employs TRBV5-1 and TRBJ2-7; D is uncertain. Germline-derived CDR1 and CDR2 are SGHRS and YFSETQ. The V end lost 1 base, the J end lost 9 bases, and 8 bases lay between the germline ends. The CDR3 runs to 11 residues. CDR3 sequence: CASSLKAGQYV. The CDR3 nucleotides read TGCGCCAGCAGCTTGAAGGCAGGGCAGTACGTC.